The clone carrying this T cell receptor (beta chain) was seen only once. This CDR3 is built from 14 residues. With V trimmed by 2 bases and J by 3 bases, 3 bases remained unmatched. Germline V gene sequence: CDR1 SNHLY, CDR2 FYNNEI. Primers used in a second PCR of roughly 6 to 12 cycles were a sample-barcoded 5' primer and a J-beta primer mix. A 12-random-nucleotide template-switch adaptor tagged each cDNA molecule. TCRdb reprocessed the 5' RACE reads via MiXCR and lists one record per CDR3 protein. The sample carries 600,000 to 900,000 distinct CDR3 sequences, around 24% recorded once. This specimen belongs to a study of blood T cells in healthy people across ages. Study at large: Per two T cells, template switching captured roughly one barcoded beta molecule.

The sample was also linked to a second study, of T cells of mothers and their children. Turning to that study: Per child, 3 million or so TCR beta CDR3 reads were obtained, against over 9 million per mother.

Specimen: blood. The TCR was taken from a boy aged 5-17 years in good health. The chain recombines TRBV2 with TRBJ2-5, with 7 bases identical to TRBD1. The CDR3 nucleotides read TGTGCCAGCAGTGAACAGGGGGACGAAGAGACCCAGTACTTC. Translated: CASSEQGDEETQYF.